Reported below is one T cell receptor beta chain. Its target is unknown. V was pared by 2 bases and J by 3 bases, with 5 bases between. CDR3 size: 13 residues. Germline CDR1 and CDR2: WNHNN and SYGVQD (reference sequence). The data stem from a study of shared clonotypes between healthy human individuals. Naive CD8 cells lacked CD45RO and underwent positive selection for CCR7, leaving out terminally differentiated effector memory CD45RA+ cells. Findings of the study overall: Naive subsets, compared against memory subsets, generally had larger estimated richness values. An anticipated effect of sequencing depth on clonotype sharing among donors was recognized. The four-donor shared clonotypes exceeded non-shared clonotypes in generation probability, with non-shared ones scoring lower.

Replicate PCRs for sorted subsets used around 190 ng DNA; this equaled some 30,000 T cell genomes. Data came from immunoSEQ multiplex PCR; TCRdb stores just in-frame clones and leaves some out. The sample holds about 2 million clones, about 95% seen once. The sequencing sample was made of naive CD8+ T cells sorted from blood. This clonotype was sampled from a man aged 18 to 35 in good health. The genes are TRBV10-1 and TRBJ1-5; no firm D call. In DNA, the CDR3 is TGCGCCAGCAGTGAGGACCTCAATCAGCCCCAGCATTTT. This encodes CASSEDLNQPQHF.